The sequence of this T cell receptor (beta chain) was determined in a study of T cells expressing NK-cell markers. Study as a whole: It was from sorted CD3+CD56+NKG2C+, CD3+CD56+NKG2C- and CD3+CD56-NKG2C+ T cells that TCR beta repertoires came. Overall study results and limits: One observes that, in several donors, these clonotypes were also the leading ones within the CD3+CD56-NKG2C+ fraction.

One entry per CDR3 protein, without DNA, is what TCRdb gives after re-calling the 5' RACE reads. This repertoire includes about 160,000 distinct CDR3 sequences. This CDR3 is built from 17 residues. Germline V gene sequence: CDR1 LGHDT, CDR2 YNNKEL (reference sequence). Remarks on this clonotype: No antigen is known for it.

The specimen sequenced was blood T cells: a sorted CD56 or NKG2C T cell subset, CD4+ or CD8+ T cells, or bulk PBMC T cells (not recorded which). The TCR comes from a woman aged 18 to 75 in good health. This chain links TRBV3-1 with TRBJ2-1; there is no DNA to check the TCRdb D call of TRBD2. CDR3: CASSPLTSRSSYNEQFF.